A selection of T cell receptor beta chains follows, all from one sample in a study of blood T cell repertoires in COVID-19. Sequenced by immunoSEQ multiplex PCR; TCRdb stores in-frame clones only, minus some. The sample has 85,000 to 100,000 clones, roughly 83% seen once. Input material: peripheral blood. The receptors derive from a woman in her sixties or seventies with acute or convalescent COVID-19. The CDR3 runs from the conserved cysteine through the conserved F or W. Fields, in order: V gene, D gene, J gene, CDR3 length, clone size, CDR3 protein, CDR3 DNA. D genes are given only for firm matches. Clone size, where shown, is once, few, many, or a class for clones that have expanded.

TRBV28	NA	TRBJ1-4	14	NA	CASSSVAGHEKLFF	TGTGCCAGCAGTTCGGTGGCGGGGCATGAAAAACTGTTTTTT
TRBV5-4	NA	TRBJ1-2	15	once	CASSPAGGLNYGYTF	TGTGCCAGCAGCCCAGCAGGAGGGTTGAACTATGGCTACACCTTC
TRBV30	NA	TRBJ1-4	14	NA	CAWSSGATNEKLFF	TGTGCCTGGAGTAGCGGGGCAACTAATGAAAAACTGTTTTTT
TRBV29-1	NA	TRBJ1-6	12	NA	CSVGGTGRPLHF	TGCAGCGTTGGGGGCACAGGGAGACCCCTCCACTTT
TRBV19	NA	TRBJ1-1	14	NA	CASRRQEANPEAFF	TGTGCCAGTAGGAGACAGGAGGCGAACCCTGAAGCTTTCTTT
TRBV18	TRBD1	TRBJ1-1	14	NA	CASSPGQGNTEAFF	TGTGCCAGCTCCCCCGGACAGGGGAACACTGAAGCTTTCTTT
TRBV6-6	NA	TRBJ1-2	13	NA	CASSLRSNYGYTF	TGTGCCAGCAGTTTGAGATCTAACTATGGCTACACCTTC
TRBV6-1	TRBD2	TRBJ2-3	17	NA	CASSEVKLAGGPDTQYF	TGTGCCAGCAGTGAAGTCAAGTTAGCGGGGGGGCCAGATACGCAGTATTTT
TRBV19	TRBD1	TRBJ1-5	14	NA	CASSQGQDYQPQHF	TGTGCCAGTAGTCAAGGACAGGATTATCAGCCCCAGCATTTT
TRBV12-3/TRBV12-4	NA	TRBJ1-2	13	NA	CASSEQVSDGYTF	TGTGCCAGCAGTGAACAGGTTTCCGATGGCTACACCTTC
TRBV12-5	TRBD1	TRBJ1-2	15	NA	CASGLGGQGAYGYTF	TGTGCTAGTGGTTTGGGGGGACAGGGGGCCTATGGCTACACCTTC
TRBV11-3	TRBD1	TRBJ1-1	13	many	CASSLDQGAQAFF	TGTGCCAGCAGCTTAGATCAGGGGGCTCAAGCTTTCTTT
TRBV6-7	NA	TRBJ1-4	17	NA	CASSYCEGEGTNEKLFF	TGTGCCAGCAGTTACTGTGAAGGGGAGGGGACTAATGAAAAACTGTTTTTT
TRBV27	TRBD1	TRBJ1-6	15	NA	CASRTRTGNGSPLHF	TGTGCCAGCAGGACGAGGACAGGGAATGGTTCACCCCTCCACTTT
TRBV2	TRBD2	TRBJ2-2	15	NA	CASSGLAGGTGELFF	TGTGCCAGCAGTGGACTAGCGGGGGGTACCGGGGAGCTGTTTTTT
TRBV18	NA	TRBJ1-6	14	NA	CASSPGTANSPLHF	TGTGCCAGCTCACCCGGGACTGCTAATTCACCCCTCCACTTT